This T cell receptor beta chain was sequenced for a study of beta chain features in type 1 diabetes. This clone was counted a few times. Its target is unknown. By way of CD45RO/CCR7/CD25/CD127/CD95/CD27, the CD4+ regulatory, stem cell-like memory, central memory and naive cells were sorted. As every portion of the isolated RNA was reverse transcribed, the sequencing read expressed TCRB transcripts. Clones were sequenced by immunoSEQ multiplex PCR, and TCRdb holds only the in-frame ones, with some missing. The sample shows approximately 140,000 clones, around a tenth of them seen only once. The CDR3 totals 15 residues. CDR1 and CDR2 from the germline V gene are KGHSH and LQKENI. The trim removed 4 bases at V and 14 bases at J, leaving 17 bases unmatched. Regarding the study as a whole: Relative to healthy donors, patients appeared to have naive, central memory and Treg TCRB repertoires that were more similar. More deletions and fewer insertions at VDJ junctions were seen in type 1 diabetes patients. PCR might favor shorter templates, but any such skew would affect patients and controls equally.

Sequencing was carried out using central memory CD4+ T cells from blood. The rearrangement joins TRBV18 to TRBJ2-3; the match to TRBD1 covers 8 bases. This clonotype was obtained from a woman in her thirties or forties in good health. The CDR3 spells CASSQEDRDIRIAYF. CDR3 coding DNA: TGTGCCAGCTCACAAGAGGACAGGGACATACGAATCGCGTATTTT.